This TCR beta chain was sequenced for a study of T cells after yellow fever vaccination. Ten or more counts support this clonotype. This CDR3 is 14 amino acids long. Germline assignment: CDR1 LGHNA and CDR2 YNFKEQ. V shed 0 bases and J shed 4 bases, with 8 bases lying between them. TCRdb reprocessed the 5' RACE reads via MiXCR and lists one record per CDR3 protein. Among 250,000 or so distinct CDR3 sequences listed, roughly 3.7% were seen once. The source material was PBMCs, sampled 15 days after the yellow fever booster vaccination. The clonotype was recovered from a man aged 18 to 29 who received the YFV17D yellow fever vaccine. V is TRBV4-2 and J is TRBJ2-3; D unresolved. CDR3 amino acids: CASSQEPASDTQYF. In DNA, the CDR3 is TGTGCCAGCAGCCAAGAGCCTGCCTCAGATACGCAGTATTTT.